The entry below describes one TCR beta chain. Germline trimming cut 8 bases from V and 5 bases from J; bases unmatched to any gene: 12. The CDR3 contains 16 residues. The V gene's germline CDR1 is WNHNN and CDR2 SYGVQD (reference sequence). The assay was immunoSEQ multiplex PCR, and TCRdb's table has in-frame clones only and misses some. The table lists over 120,000 clones, roughly 92% of them singletons. The sample is drawn from a study of T cell responses to AZD1222 COVID-19 vaccine. The source material was peripheral blood, sampled on day 0 of AZD1222 vaccination. The rearrangement links TRBV10-1 to TRBJ2-1, with 10 bases lining up with TRBD2. This TCR was recovered from an adult in good health. For the CDR3, the DNA is TGCGCCAGCCGTTGCGGACTAGCGGTGGGGCACAATGAGCAGTTCTTC. It encodes CASRCGLAVGHNEQFF.